The next 5 T cell receptor beta chains were all read from a single sample in a study of beta chain features in type 1 diabetes. Investigators reverse transcribed all isolated RNA, so they sequenced expressed TCRB transcripts. Here immunoSEQ multiplex PCR was the method, and the copy in TCRdb shows in-frame clones only, minus some. The table has over 40,000 clones, roughly 68% seen once. Study-level results: Significant though moderate, a shortening of TCRB CDR3s appeared in all four CD4+ subsets of Type 1 diabetes patients.

Their target antigens are unknown. Sequenced input: Tregs from blood. These receptor sequences come from a woman aged 18-30 years with type 1 diabetes.

The J gene is TRBJ2-3, the V gene TRBV9, with 7 bases matching TRBD1. The CDR3 is 14 residues long. Germline CDR1 is SGDLS and CDR2 is YYNGEE. The V segment lost 3 bases and the J segment 6 bases; nucleotides outside the gene matches: 7. CDR3 region: CASSALTGTDTQYF. In DNA form, the CDR3 reads TGTGCCAGCAGCGCCCTGACAGGGACGGATACGCAGTATTTT.

V and J are TRBV28 and TRBJ2-5, with TRBD2 identical over 8 bases. V trimming: 7 bases; J trimming: 0 bases; junction bases outside the gene matches: 4. Looked up from germline, CDR1 is MDHEN and CDR2 is SYDVKM. This CDR3 spans 14 amino acids. CDR3 in DNA: TGTGCCAGCACCCCGGGGGGGTACCAAGAGACCCAGTACTTC. As protein: CASTPGGYQETQYF.

V and J are TRBV4-2 and TRBJ1-2; D unresolved. V lost 0 bases and J 6 bases, leaving 14 bases between the germline ends. Germline V gene lookup returns CDR1 LGHNA and CDR2 YNFKEQ. CDR3 size: 15 residues. CDR3 DNA sequence: TGTGCCAGCAGCCAAGATCCACGGGGTGGGGATGGCTACACCTTC. Protein: CASSQDPRGGDGYTF.

The chain couples TRBV28 to TRBJ1-2, with no clear D. The V end was cut by 2 bases, the J end by 5 bases, with 6 bases between. Germline values: CDR1 MDHEN, CDR2 SYDVKM. This CDR3 is built from 12 residues. CDR3 DNA: TGTGCCAGCAGTTTACGAGCATATGGCTACACCTTC. Its protein is CASSLRAYGYTF.

A remark on this clone: The sample carries other DNA sequences with the same CDR3. The V call is TRBV6-1, the J call TRBJ2-6; 7 nucleotides match TRBD1. Looked up from germline, CDR1 is MNHNS and CDR2 is SASEGT. Unmatched junction bases numbered 10, after V lost 4 bases and J lost 4 bases. The CDR3 extends over 17 amino acids. The chain's CDR3 is CASSGQGLLAGANVLTF. CDR3 nucleotide sequence: TGTGCCAGCAGTGGACAGGGCCTGTTAGCCGGGGCCAACGTCCTGACTTTC.